Shown below are 21 T cell receptor beta chains from a single sample sequenced in a study of blood T cell repertoires in COVID-19. Some clones are missing from TCRdb's copy, which holds only in-frame ones; the method was immunoSEQ multiplex PCR. This repertoire shows about 61,000 clones, more than 75% found once; its top ten account for 4.5% to 6%. The sequenced material came from peripheral blood. These receptors were obtained from an elderly man in a cohort sampled during active COVID-19.

In its sample, this clone was seen once. The chain carries TRBV6-5 and TRBJ1-1; TRBD1 aligns across 7 bases. CDR1 is MNHEY and CDR2 is SVGAGI in the germline V gene. The V gene end was trimmed by 5 bases and the J gene end by 1 base; junction bases not matched to a gene: 7. The CDR3 is 15 residues long. This chain's CDR3 is CASSKRQGGNTEAFF. The CDR3 region has the DNA TGTGCCAGCAGTAAACGGCAGGGGGGGAACACTGAAGCTTTCTTT.

The chain couples TRBV6-5 to TRBJ2-7, with TRBD1 as a possible D gene (6 bases). V was trimmed by 10 bases and J by 4 bases, leaving 14 bases between them. The CDR3 totals 12 residues. From germline, CDR1 is MNHEY and CDR2 SVGAGI. In DNA, the CDR3 is TGTGCCATTGACAGGCGTGGATACGAGCAGTACTTC. Protein: CAIDRRGYEQYF.

The chain uses TRBV2 and TRBJ2-7, with D uncertain. The CDR3 runs 12 residues. The V gene lost 5 bases and the J gene lost 5 bases, with 10 bases spanning the gap. Germline CDR1 is SNHLY and CDR2 is FYNNEI. CDR3 protein: CASSTSENEQYF. The CDR3 nucleotides read TGTGCCAGCAGTACCTCGGAGAACGAGCAGTACTTC.

The chain links TRBV18 to TRBJ2-4; 8 nucleotides agree with TRBD2. Germline assignment: CDR1 KGHSH and CDR2 LQKENI. The CDR3 has 19 amino acids. Trimming cost V 0 bases and J 0 bases; bases outside gene matches: 10. This chain's CDR3 is CASSPPRGGSILAKNIQYF. In nucleotides, the CDR3 is TGTGCCAGCTCACCACCGCGCGGGGGGTCTATTCTAGCCAAAAACATTCAGTACTTC.

This rearrangement joins TRBV3-1 (or the pseudogene TRBV3-2) to TRBJ2-1, with D maybe TRBD1 (6 bases). The V end lost 1 base, the J end lost 9 bases, and 10 bases lay between the germline ends. The CDR3 length is 13 residues. Germline CDR1 is LGHDT and CDR2 is YNNKEL (reference sequence). The CDR3 reads CASSQGIGGEQFF. CDR3 bases: TGTGCCAGCAGCCAAGGAATAGGGGGTGAGCAGTTCTTC.

This chain connects TRBV7-9 to TRBJ2-7; 8 bases fit TRBD2. Trimming took 4 bases from V and 5 from J; bases not matched to a gene: 7. The germline V gene has CDR1 SEHNR and CDR2 FQNEAQ (reference sequence). The CDR3 is 14 amino acids. The CDR3, as DNA: TGTGCCAGCAGCTCCGGACTAGCTCGGAACGAGCAGTACTTC. Protein: CASSSGLARNEQYF.

This clone was seen a single time. The V and J genes are TRBV24-1 and TRBJ2-1; TRBD2 agrees at 14 bases. The CDR3 is made up of 14 amino acids. The germline gives CDR1 KGHDR, CDR2 SFDVKD. Trimming took 5 bases from V and 11 from J; bases not matched to a gene: 4. The chain's CDR3 is CATSGGTSGSQQFF. The CDR3 bases are TGTGCCACCAGTGGGGGGACTAGCGGGAGTCAGCAGTTCTTC.

The chain joins TRBV19 to TRBJ1-2, with unresolved D. Germline V gene data show CDR1 as LNHDA and CDR2 as SQIVND (reference sequence). The V and J ends lost 7 bases and 7 bases respectively, with 19 bases between them. The CDR3 contains 14 residues. The CDR3 reads CASTPNLGSSGYTF. The CDR3 bases are TGTGCCAGTACCCCCAATCTAGGGAGTAGTGGCTACACCTTC.

This sequence joins TRBV19 and TRBJ2-3; D perhaps matches TRBD1 (6 bases). V gave up 0 bases and J gave up 0 bases, with 10 bases separating them. Germline V gene data show CDR1 as LNHDA and CDR2 as SQIVND (reference sequence). This CDR3 contains 16 residues. This chain's CDR3 is CASSIDIGGSTDTQYF. The DNA for the CDR3 is TGTGCCAGTAGTATAGATATAGGGGGAAGCACAGATACGCAGTATTTT.

The chain carries TRBV7-9 and TRBJ2-6; 9 bases fit TRBD2. The CDR3 has 15 amino acids. Germline V gives CDR1 SEHNR, CDR2 FQNEAQ (reference sequence). Trimming removed 5 bases from V and 7 bases from J; junction bases left unmatched: 6. The DNA of the CDR3 is TGTGCCAGCAGCCCGGCGGGGGGGGGAGCCAACGTCCTGACTTTC. Translated: CASSPAGGGANVLTF. Full variable domain (rest looked up from reference TRBV7-9 and TRBJ2-6): DTGVSQNPRHKITKRGQNVTFRCDPISEHNRLYWYRQTLGQGPEFLTYFQNEAQLEKSRLLSDRFSAERPKGSFSTLEIQRTEQGDSAMYLCASSPAGGGANVLTFGAGSRLTVL.

The V and J genes are TRBV5-6 and TRBJ1-5; 9 bases align to TRBD1. Per germline, CDR1 SGHDT and CDR2 YYEEEE. The CDR3 consists of 14 residues. The ends lost 4 bases at V and 4 bases at J; junction bases unmatched: 3. This CDR3 reads CASSATGGNQPQHF. CDR3 nucleotides: TGTGCCAGCAGCGCGACAGGGGGGAATCAGCCCCAGCATTTT.

The chain links TRBV4-2 to TRBJ2-5; D is perhaps TRBD2 (8 bases). The CDR3 is 17 amino acids. Per germline, CDR1 LGHNA and CDR2 YNFKEQ. V lost 0 bases, J lost 5 bases, and 19 bases lay in between. CDR3: CASSQDRGSGSGETQYF. For the CDR3, the DNA is TGTGCCAGCAGCCAAGACAGGGGGAGCGGGAGTGGTGAGACCCAGTACTTC.

V is TRBV27 and J is TRBJ2-1, with D possibly being TRBD2 (5 bases). The germline V gene has CDR1 MNHEY and CDR2 SMNVEV (reference sequence). Deletions cut 2 bases from V and 0 bases from J, with 11 bases between. This CDR3 comprises 16 residues. CDR3: CASSLLGVSSYNEQFF. For the CDR3, the DNA is TGTGCCAGCAGTTTACTGGGAGTCAGCTCCTACAATGAGCAGTTCTTC.

This chain joins TRBV28 and TRBJ2-5; perhaps TRBD1 as D (5 bases). The CDR3 runs 14 residues. The V gene lost 2 bases and the J gene lost 5 bases, with 12 bases spanning the gap. Germline loops: CDR1 MDHEN, CDR2 SYDVKM. The CDR3 nucleotides read TGTGCCAGCAGTTTACCAGGGATCCACGAGACCCAGTACTTC. Protein sequence: CASSLPGIHETQYF.

The CDR3 DNA sequence: TGTGCCAGCAGTCTCGAGGGCTCCAATCAGCCCCAGCATTTT. Its translation: CASSLEGSNQPQHF. The genes are TRBV6-6 and TRBJ1-5, with D hard to call. CDR3 length: 14 residues. Germline loops: CDR1 MNHNY, CDR2 SVGAGI (reference sequence). V lost 5 bases and J lost 3, with 11 bases in between.

The gene calls are TRBV12-3 or TRBV12-4 and TRBJ1-5; TRBD1 aligns across 7 bases. The CDR3 is 13 residues long. V shed 5 bases, J shed 7 bases, and the junction held 5 bases outside the gene matches. CDR3 in DNA: TGTGCCAGCAGTGCCAGACAGGGCCAGCCCCAGCATTTT. Translating gives CASSARQGQPQHF.

This clone appeared a single time. The chain carries TRBV5-1 and TRBJ2-2, with 8 bases identical to TRBD1. The CDR3 contains 15 residues. Unmatched junction bases numbered 8, after V lost 3 bases and J lost 7 bases. CDR1 SGHRS and CDR2 YFSETQ come from the germline V gene. CDR3 DNA: TGCGCCAGCAGCTATCGGACAGGGCATGGCGGGGAGCTGTTTTTT. Translated: CASSYRTGHGGELFF.

The V call is TRBV6-5, the J call TRBJ1-1; weak D call: TRBD1 (5 bases). This CDR3 region has 13 residues. V was shortened by 2 bases and J by 1 base, with 5 bases between the two germline ends. The germline V gene has CDR1 MNHEY and CDR2 SVGAGI. The CDR3 loop is CASSYDRNTEAFF. CDR3 DNA: TGTGCCAGCAGTTACGACAGGAACACTGAAGCTTTCTTT.

This sequence joins TRBV30 and TRBJ1-2; 9 positions match TRBD1. J was trimmed by 7 bases and V by 0 bases; bases with no gene match: 3. The CDR3 is 13 amino acids. Germline assignment: CDR1 GTSNPN and CDR2 SVGIG (reference sequence). CDR3 sequence (DNA): TGTGCCTGGAGTGTAACAGGGGGCGTTGGCTACACCTTC. Translated: CAWSVTGGVGYTF.

The gene calls are TRBV7-8 and TRBJ2-7, with 13 bases fitting TRBD2. CDR3 length: 15 amino acids. The trim removed 2 bases at V and 3 bases at J, leaving 1 base unmatched. Germline values: CDR1 SGHVS, CDR2 FQNEAQ. CDR3 bases: TGTGCCAGCAGCTTAACTAGCGGGAGGGGCTACGAGCAGTACTTC. Its translation: CASSLTSGRGYEQYF.

The V call is TRBV3-1 (or the pseudogene TRBV3-2), the J call TRBJ2-7; 12 bases match TRBD2. The CDR3 covers 15 residues. CDR1 and CDR2 from the germline V gene are LGHDT and YNNKEL (reference sequence). Germline trimming cut 4 bases from V and 2 bases from J; bases unmatched to any gene: 3. CDR3 residues: CASSLGLAGTYEQYF. DNA for the CDR3: TGTGCCAGCAGCCTTGGACTAGCGGGAACCTACGAGCAGTACTTC.